This T cell receptor (beta chain) was found in a study of T cell repertoires in urothelial bladder cancer. Study-wide results and limits: One T-cell clone reached up to about 17% of carcinoma infiltrating lymphocytes.

This clone was seen only a few times. Its antigen is unidentified. Here immunoSEQ multiplex PCR was the method, and the copy in TCRdb shows in-frame clones only, minus some. The sample yields under 15,000 clones, 60% to 70% seen once. From germline, CDR1 is SEHNR and CDR2 FQNEAQ (reference sequence). The CDR3 consists of 15 residues. J lost 6 bases, V lost 6 bases, and 10 bases had no gene match. This clonotype was obtained from a human donor with urothelial carcinoma. The V gene is TRBV7-9, the J gene TRBJ2-1; 8 nucleotides match TRBD2. What was sequenced was tumor-infiltrating cells from bladder cancer. DNA for the CDR3: TGTGCCAGCAGATTGGGACTAGACCATCTCAATGAGCAGTTCTTC. Translated: CASRLGLDHLNEQFF.